These 32 T cell receptor beta chains were all obtained from the same sample, sequenced in a study of regulatory and conventional T cells in RAG deficiency. Produced via immunoSEQ multiplex PCR; TCRdb's table is partial and in-frame only. Of fewer than 20,000 clones in the sample, approximately 90% were seen once. Regulatory T cells were sorted from blood as CD4+ CD25-high CD127-low cells. The sample was also linked to a second study, of regulatory T cells. That investigation notes: The PCR used 52 TRBV and 13 TRBJ primers.

Sequencing was performed on Tregs sorted from blood. The receptors were sampled from a human donor in good health.

V and J are TRBV7-2 and TRBJ1-2, with TRBD1 identical over 8 bases. The CDR3 is made up of 13 amino acids. The germline V gene encodes CDR1 SGHTA and CDR2 FQGNSA. V lost 6 bases, J lost 5 bases, and 5 bases stayed unmatched. The CDR3 sequence is CASSLTGGYGYTF. The CDR3 DNA is TGTGCCAGCAGTCTAACAGGGGGTTATGGCTACACCTTC.

This chain joins TRBV30 and TRBJ1-1; D gene uncertain. V was pared by 5 bases and J by 1 base, with 14 bases between. Germline V lookup: CDR1 GTSNPN, CDR2 SVGIG (reference sequence). The CDR3 has 14 residues. The CDR3 is CAWGRARKNTEAFF. CDR3 coding DNA: TGTGCCTGGGGGAGGGCACGGAAGAACACTGAAGCTTTCTTT.

There are a few counts of this clone. CDR3 nucleotides: TGTGCCGGGCAGGGGAGCTCCTACGAGCAGTACTTC. It is translated as CAGQGSSYEQYF. The chain joins TRBV30 to TRBJ2-7, with D perhaps matching TRBD1 (6 bases). The germline gives CDR1 GTSNPN, CDR2 SVGIG (reference sequence). Trimming shortened V by 8 bases and J by 0 bases, and 11 bases separated the two germline ends. This CDR3 spans 12 amino acids.

This chain connects TRBV5-1 to TRBJ2-5; D uncertain. Trimming took off 0 bases at V and 5 bases at J, with 8 bases between the two ends. The CDR3 sequence is 13 residues long. The germline CDR1 and CDR2 sequences are SGHRS and YFSETQ. The CDR3 region has the DNA TGCGCCAGCAGCTTGGGAACGTACGAGACCCAGTACTTC. The encoded protein is CASSLGTYETQYF.

This chain joins TRBV5-1 and TRBJ2-3, with 14 nucleotides matching TRBD2. The germline V gene has CDR1 SGHRS and CDR2 YFSETQ. CDR3 size: 16 residues. J was trimmed by 8 bases and V by 3 bases; bases with no gene match: 8. CDR3 nucleotides: TGCGCCAGCAGCTCCCGACTAGCGGGAGGGCCGGGTACGCAGTATTTT. This translates into CASSSRLAGGPGTQYF.

This rearrangement joins TRBV2 to TRBJ2-5; no definite D call. CDR1 and CDR2 from the germline V gene are SNHLY and FYNNEI. Trimming cost V 8 bases and J 3 bases, with 4 bases left between them. The CDR3 has 10 residues. The CDR3 DNA sequence: TGTGCCAGCCGAGAAGAGACCCAGTACTTC. This translates into CASREETQYF.

Details on this clone: An end of the junction differs from the germline gene, which may be a read error. The rearrangement links TRBV7-7 to TRBJ2-3; TRBD1 agrees at 11 bases. Germline assignment: CDR1 SSHAT and CDR2 FNYEAQ (reference sequence). This CDR3 contains 17 residues. DNA of the CDR3: TGTGCTAGCAGCTCTACAAGGACAGGGGGCGGTGGAGATACGCAGTATTTT. It encodes CASSSTRTGGGGDTQYF.

The V and J genes are TRBV5-4 and TRBJ2-1; the D gene could be TRBD1 or TRBD2 (6 bases each). V shed 0 bases and J shed 0 bases, with 7 bases lying between them. Germline-derived CDR1 and CDR2 are SGHNT and YYREEE (reference sequence). The CDR3 has 15 residues. In DNA form, the CDR3 reads TGTGCCAGCAGCTTGGCGGGGGCCTCCTACAATGAGCAGTTCTTC. It yields the protein CASSLAGASYNEQFF.

This chain joins TRBV9 and TRBJ2-1; D is uncertain. V lost 3 bases to trimming and J lost 5 bases, with 24 bases between them. From germline, CDR1 is SGDLS and CDR2 YYNGEE. This CDR3 has 18 residues. CDR3 protein: CASSAESRTSRLNNEQFF. CDR3 nucleotides: TGTGCCAGCAGCGCAGAATCTCGGACCTCCCGGCTAAACAATGAGCAGTTCTTC.

This chain connects TRBV7-9 to TRBJ2-1, with TRBD2 identical over 8 bases. Losses at the gene ends were 7 bases for V and 7 bases for J; bases not matched to a gene: 12. Germline CDR1 is SEHNR and CDR2 is FQNEAQ (reference sequence). The CDR3 consists of 15 residues. The CDR3 nucleotides read TGTGCCAGCACCTCCGAGACTAGCGAGGGAAATGAGCAGTTCTTC. Translated, it gives CASTSETSEGNEQFF.

The chain uses TRBV18 and TRBJ2-3; maybe TRBD1 (6 bases). This CDR3 comprises 13 residues. The V end lost 3 bases, the J end lost 5 bases, and 9 bases lay between the germline ends. Germline V gene data show CDR1 as KGHSH and CDR2 as LQKENI. CDR3 in DNA: TGTGCCAGCTCACCCGGACAGAAAGATACGCAGTATTTT. This sequence encodes CASSPGQKDTQYF.

The chain has TRBV10-1 and TRBJ2-5, with TRBD2 identical over 11 bases. The germline CDR1 and CDR2 sequences are WNHNN and SYGVQD (reference sequence). This CDR3 region has 17 residues. Trimming cost V 7 bases and J 5 bases; bases outside gene matches: 15. The CDR3 DNA is TGCGCCAGCAAACCCCCGGGAGTAGCGGGAGGGATGGAGACCCAGTACTTC. It is translated as CASKPPGVAGGMETQYF.

The rearrangement uses TRBV6-1 and TRBJ1-2, with D hard to call. CDR1 is MNHNS and CDR2 is SASEGT in the germline V gene. The germline V and J ends were trimmed by 5 bases and 5 bases, with 6 bases remaining between them. The CDR3 consists of 11 residues. CDR3 residues: CASSYLYGYTF. CDR3 DNA: TGTGCCAGCAGTTACCTATATGGCTACACCTTC.

The chain carries TRBV6-5 and TRBJ1-1; D is perhaps TRBD1 (6 bases). In germline, CDR1 is MNHEY, CDR2 SVGAGI. The V end was cut by 4 bases, the J end by 1 base, with 13 bases between. The CDR3 has 15 residues. CDR3 bases: TGTGCCAGCAGTTTATTTCAGGGGCGGAACACTGAAGCTTTCTTT. This codes for CASSLFQGRNTEAFF.

This chain links TRBV18 with TRBJ2-3; D is undetermined. Per germline, CDR1 KGHSH and CDR2 LQKENI. The germline V and J ends were trimmed by 2 bases and 5 bases, with 8 bases remaining between them. The CDR3 is 13 residues long. CDR3 coding DNA: TGTGCCAGCTCACCAGTTTTCGGAGATACGCAGTATTTT. It encodes CASSPVFGDTQYF.

This clone was detected only a few times. CDR3 DNA: TGTGCTACGCAGGGCGAGGGGAGAAACTATGGCTACACCTTC. Translating it yields CATQGEGRNYGYTF. The chain recombines TRBV6-5 with TRBJ1-2; TRBD1 might be the D (5 bases). Germline V gene data show CDR1 as MNHEY and CDR2 as SVGAGI. The CDR3 sequence is 14 residues long.

The V and J genes are TRBV7-8 and TRBJ2-1; D unclear. With 1 base removed from V and 8 bases from J, the gap between germline ends came to 6 bases. From germline, CDR1 is SGHVS and CDR2 FQNEAQ. The CDR3 sequence is 12 residues long. The CDR3: CASSLVEDEQFF. The CDR3 nucleotides are TGTGCCAGCAGCTTAGTTGAGGATGAGCAGTTCTTC.

The chain carries TRBV29-1 and TRBJ2-7; 9 bases are a match to TRBD1. The CDR3 consists of 14 residues. V gave up 4 bases and J gave up 4 bases; unmatched junction bases: 8. The germline V gene has CDR1 SQVTM and CDR2 ANQGSEA. CDR3 in amino acids: CSVVGGQGGYEQYF. CDR3 nucleotides: TGCAGCGTTGTGGGGGGACAGGGTGGGTACGAGCAGTACTTC.

This chain links TRBV7-2 with TRBJ2-1; D remains unclear. Between the trimmed V and J ends, which lost 7 bases and 10 bases, there was a span of 11 bases. The CDR3 length is 11 residues. Per germline, CDR1 SGHTA and CDR2 FQGNSA. CDR3 DNA sequence: TGTGCCAGCACCCGAGTCCGGGAGCAGTTCTTC. This codes for CASTRVREQFF.

This rearrangement joins TRBV7-9 to TRBJ1-2, with 8 bases lining up with TRBD1. The ends lost 6 bases at V and 6 bases at J; junction bases unmatched: 15. The CDR3 is 16 amino acids. CDR1 is SEHNR, CDR2 FQNEAQ, per germline (reference sequence). For the CDR3, the DNA is TGTGCCAGCAGACTCACAGGGGGTCACCTGCCCAATGGCTACACCTTC. Translating gives CASRLTGGHLPNGYTF.

The CDR3 DNA reads as TGTGCCAGCAGCTTGTGGCAGCCTGGGGCCAACGTCCTGACTTTC. This codes for CASSLWQPGANVLTF. The V gene is TRBV5-6, the J gene TRBJ2-6, with D uncertain. CDR1 is SGHDT, CDR2 YYEEEE, per germline. The CDR3 loop spans 15 amino acids. The V and J ends lost 1 base and 2 bases respectively, with 7 bases between them.

The chain links TRBV2 to TRBJ2-7; 9 bases agree with TRBD2. Germline V gives CDR1 SNHLY, CDR2 FYNNEI. There are 16 residues in the CDR3. V lost 6 bases, J lost 0 bases, and 9 bases stayed unmatched. CDR3 in DNA: TGTGCCAGCAGATCCTCGCGGGGGGGAGACTCCTACGAGCAGTACTTC. As protein: CASRSSRGGDSYEQYF.

The rearrangement links TRBV7-6 to TRBJ2-5; D gene uncertain. The germline V gene encodes CDR1 SGHVS and CDR2 FNYEAQ. There are 17 residues in the CDR3. V lost 2 bases and J 4 bases, leaving 20 bases between the germline ends. The CDR3 DNA follows: TGTGCCAGCAGCTTAAACCCCTCTCTTCAAGGCGCAGAGACCCAGTACTTC. Residues: CASSLNPSLQGAETQYF.

This chain joins TRBV7-9 and TRBJ2-2; D call uncertain. The V gene's germline CDR1 is SEHNR and CDR2 FQNEAQ (reference sequence). V lost 3 bases, J lost 4 bases, and 9 bases lay in between. This CDR3 is 14 amino acids long. The DNA of the CDR3 is TGTGCCAGCAGCTTCGCCGTGGGCACCGGGGAGCTGTTTTTT. Its protein is CASSFAVGTGELFF.

The chain joins TRBV5-5 to TRBJ1-1, with D unclear. V gave up 6 bases and J gave up 5 bases, with 23 bases separating them. This CDR3 is built from 16 residues. CDR1 is SGHKS, CDR2 YYEKEE, per germline (reference sequence). The CDR3 coding sequence is TGTGCCAGCACCCACACCCCCGTGGGCTTTCTTACTGAAGCTTTCTTT. This encodes CASTHTPVGFLTEAFF.

This rearrangement joins TRBV7-9 to TRBJ1-2; D is unresolved. CDR1 and CDR2 (germline): SEHNR, FQNEAQ (reference sequence). The CDR3 has 13 residues. V gave up 0 bases and J gave up 7 bases, with 9 bases separating them. CDR3 nucleotides: TGTGCCAGCAGCTTAGCCCGGAGAGGTGGCTACACCTTC. It is translated as CASSLARRGGYTF.

The CDR3 region has the DNA TGTGCCAGCAGCGGGATTAATGGTGGGGCTTTCTTT. Its translation is CASSGINGGAFF. The genes are TRBV9 and TRBJ1-1; D gene ambiguous. This CDR3 has 12 residues. Trimming removed 3 bases at V and 11 bases at J, with 14 bases between. Germline V gives CDR1 SGDLS, CDR2 YYNGEE.

The chain employs TRBV10-2 and TRBJ2-7; 7 nucleotides align to TRBD2. This CDR3 has 12 amino acids. Germline-derived CDR1 and CDR2 are WSHSY and SAAADI. The V and J ends lost 6 bases and 6 bases, in that order; junction bases with no gene match: 5. In DNA form, the CDR3 reads TGCGCCAGCAGCGAACTAGCGCGCGAGCAGTACTTC. This codes for CASSELAREQYF.

The genes are TRBV11-2 and TRBJ1-4; TRBD1 is a possible D gene (5 bases). Trimming took 4 bases from V and 2 from J, leaving 8 bases between them. From germline, CDR1 is SGHAT and CDR2 FQNNGV. This CDR3 has 14 residues. This chain's CDR3 is CASSWAGTNEKLFF. The CDR3 nucleotides are TGTGCCAGCAGCTGGGCAGGGACTAATGAAAAACTGTTTTTT. Looking up the rest from reference TRBV11-2 and TRBJ1-4 gives the full variable domain: EAGVAQSPRYKIIEKRQSVAFWCNPISGHATLYWYQQILGQGPKLLIQFQNNGVVDDSQLPKDRFSAERLKGVDSTLKIQPAKLEDSAVYLCASSWAGTNEKLFFGSGTQLSVL.

The rearrangement uses TRBV6-1 and TRBJ1-2; TRBD1 matches 9 bases. Germline CDR1 reads MNHNS; CDR2 reads SASEGT. The CDR3 has 16 amino acids. After removal of 4 bases from V and 4 bases from J, the junction contained 10 bases not matched to a gene. CDR3 bases: TGTGCCAGCAGTGCAAGGGGGACAGGGATTATCTATGGCTACACCTTC. Translating gives CASSARGTGIIYGYTF.

The rearrangement uses TRBV7-3 and TRBJ1-1; no firm D call. Trimming stripped 7 bases from V and 2 bases from J, with 14 bases between. The germline V gene has CDR1 SGHTA and CDR2 FQGTGA. The CDR3 sequence is 14 residues long. The CDR3 nucleotides read TGTGCCAGCAACCGAGCAGGCGATAACACTGAAGCTTTCTTT. It yields the protein CASNRAGDNTEAFF.

CDR3 sequence reads: CASRQTGVNQPQHF. The CDR3 DNA sequence: TGTGCCAGCAGACAAACAGGGGTCAATCAGCCCCAGCATTTT. The chain carries TRBV28 and TRBJ1-5; the match to TRBD1 covers 7 bases. This CDR3 is 14 amino acids long. The V gene's germline CDR1 is MDHEN and CDR2 SYDVKM. V shed 6 bases, J shed 3 bases, and the junction held 5 bases outside the gene matches.